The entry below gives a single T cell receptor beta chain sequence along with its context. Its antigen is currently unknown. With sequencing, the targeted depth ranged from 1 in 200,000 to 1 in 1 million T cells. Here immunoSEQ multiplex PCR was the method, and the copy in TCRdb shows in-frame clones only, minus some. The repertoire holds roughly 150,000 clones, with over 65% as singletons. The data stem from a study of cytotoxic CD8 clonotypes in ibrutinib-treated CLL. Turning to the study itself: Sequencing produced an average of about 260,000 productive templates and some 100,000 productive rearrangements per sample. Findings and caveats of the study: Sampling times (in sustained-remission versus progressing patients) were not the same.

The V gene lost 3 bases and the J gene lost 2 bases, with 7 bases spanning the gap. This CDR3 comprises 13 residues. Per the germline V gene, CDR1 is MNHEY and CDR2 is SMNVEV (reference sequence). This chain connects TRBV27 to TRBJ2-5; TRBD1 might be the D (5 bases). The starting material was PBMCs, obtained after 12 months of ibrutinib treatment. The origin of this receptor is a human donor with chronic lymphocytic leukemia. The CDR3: CASSFDSQETQYF. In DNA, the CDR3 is TGTGCCAGCAGTTTCGACAGTCAAGAGACCCAGTACTTC.